This entry lists 16 T cell receptor beta chains sequenced from one sample in a study of T cell repertoires in cytomegalovirus infection (dated by TCRdb to the late 2010s). Which antigens these TCRs recognize remains unknown. These reads were obtained on an Illumina HiSeq 1500. The raw public reads went through TCRdb reprocessing: fastp at Q25, MiXCR clone calling, in-frame beta chains kept. Rows are combined by CDR3 protein, so each entry shows the most common genes and DNA. In all, the sample holds fewer than 350,000 distinct CDR3 sequences, and just under 30% of those were seen once. The ten largest account for 15% to 20% of the sample. The intended sense of this specimen's treatment or condition label: in vitro stimulation with specific CMV peptide epitopes to enrich CMV-specific T cells. This specimen consisted of cultured PBMCs, obtained from culture after CMV antigen stimulation. All receptors come from a human donor in good health (CMV status not recorded). Some clones in this sample may be carry-over from other donors' samples.

The sample holds a few counts of this clonotype. J is TRBJ2-1 and V is TRBV24-1; D perhaps matches TRBD2 (5 bases). The germline CDR1 and CDR2 sequences are KGHDR and SFDVKD. There are 17 residues in the CDR3. The V gene lost 0 bases and the J gene lost 6 bases, with 17 bases spanning the gap. The CDR3 DNA is TGTGCCACCAGTGATTTGAACCGCGGGTGGTCGGCCAATGAGCAGTTCTTC. Amino acids: CATSDLNRGWSANEQFF.

This clonotype was seen many times. The V call is TRBV5-1, the J call TRBJ1-1, with TRBD1 matching over 8 bases. The CDR3 is 13 amino acids. The J segment lost 6 bases and the V segment lost 7 bases, leaving 8 bases of the junction unmatched. Per the germline V gene, CDR1 is SGHRS and CDR2 is YFSETQ. CDR3 protein: CASSGTGLSEAFF. The CDR3 DNA reads TGCGCCAGCTCCGGGACAGGACTTTCTGAAGCTTTCTTT.

This clonotype turned up a few times. This chain uses TRBV27 with TRBJ1-1; 8 bases fit TRBD1. The CDR3 contains 14 residues. Germline CDR1 and CDR2: MNHEY and SMNVEV (reference sequence). Trimming cost V 5 bases and J 4 bases; bases outside gene matches: 6. The CDR3: CASSGRGLVTEAFF. CDR3 nucleotides: TGTGCCAGCAGTGGCAGGGGGCTAGTCACTGAAGCTTTCTTT.

This clonotype turned up a few times. The chain carries TRBV20-1 and TRBJ1-6; no clear D. CDR3 length: 13 amino acids. The V gene lost 1 base and the J gene lost 6 bases, with 7 bases spanning the gap. In germline, CDR1 is DFQATT, CDR2 SNEGSKA (reference sequence). The CDR3 nucleotides read TGCAGTGCTAGAGGACACCGTAATTCACCCCTCCACTTT. Protein product: CSARGHRNSPLHF.

The table lists this clonotype with a few counts. The CDR3 bases are TGCAGCGTTGAATCTGGACTAGCGGTGGGGAGTGAGCAGTTCTTC. Encoded protein: CSVESGLAVGSEQFF. The J gene is TRBJ2-1, the V gene TRBV29-1; 10 nucleotides agree with TRBD2. J was trimmed by 9 bases and V by 2 bases; bases with no gene match: 10. Germline-derived CDR1 and CDR2 are SQVTM and ANQGSEA. The CDR3 has 15 residues.

The chain is built from TRBV19 and TRBJ1-5; 8 bases match TRBD1. In germline, CDR1 is LNHDA, CDR2 SQIVND (reference sequence). Unmatched junction bases numbered 17, after V lost 3 bases and J lost 1 base. The CDR3 runs to 20 residues. CDR3 nucleotides: TGTGCCAGTAGTATTCCCGGGAGACAGGGGCGCTTTAGGAGCAATCAGCCCCAGCATTTT. This encodes CASSIPGRQGRFRSNQPQHF.

This sequence joins TRBV4-1 and TRBJ2-1; tentative D call: TRBD2 (6 bases). CDR1 is MGHRA and CDR2 is YSYEKL in the germline V gene. V was pared by 6 bases and J by 4 bases, with 31 bases between. The CDR3 contains 20 residues. CDR3 in amino acids: CASRTRTGTRGTLTYNEQFF. The CDR3 nucleotides read TGCGCCAGCAGGACTAGAACAGGAACCCGGGGGACCTTAACTTACAATGAGCAGTTCTTC.

The DNA of the CDR3 is TGTGCCAGCAGTCGCCCCCGACGGACAGGCATTAATGAAAAACTGTTTTTT. This gives the protein CASSRPRRTGINEKLFF. This chain connects TRBV12-3 or TRBV12-4 to TRBJ1-4; 7 bases line up with TRBD1. The CDR3 extends over 17 amino acids. V lost 5 bases to trimming and J lost 4 bases; unmatched junction nucleotides: 13.

The chain uses TRBV19 and TRBJ1-1; tentatively, D is TRBD1 (5 bases). Germline V gives CDR1 LNHDA, CDR2 SQIVND (reference sequence). With 6 bases removed from V and 5 bases from J, the gap between germline ends came to 19 bases. This CDR3 comprises 15 residues. CDR3 nucleotide sequence: TGTGCCAGTAGCACACGGGGGTCCGGTGGGACTGAAGCTTTCTTT. This encodes CASSTRGSGGTEAFF.

This clonotype was observed many times. The genes are TRBV7-2 and TRBJ1-5; tentatively, D is TRBD1 (5 bases). The CDR3 runs 14 residues. Trimming took 5 bases from V and 2 from J, leaving 10 bases between them. CDR1 and CDR2 from the germline V gene are SGHTA and FQGNSA. Written as DNA, the CDR3 is TGTGCCAGCAGCGGGGGGGTGGGCAATCAGCCCCAGCATTTT. Its protein is CASSGGVGNQPQHF.

V is TRBV20-1 and J is TRBJ1-3; the D gene is possibly TRBD1 (6 bases). The germline V gene encodes CDR1 DFQATT and CDR2 SNEGSKA (reference sequence). There are 15 residues in the CDR3. Trimming took 6 bases from V and 0 from J, leaving 15 bases between them. CDR3 sequence (DNA): TGCAGTGCCCGACCCCCGGACAGCTCTGGAAACACCATATATTTT. Residues: CSARPPDSSGNTIYF.

This clonotype was detected ten times or more. The chain joins TRBV12-3 or TRBV12-4 to TRBJ1-5; the D is unclear. The CDR3 sequence is 14 residues long. The V end lost 5 bases, the J end lost 2 bases, and 10 bases lay between the germline ends. The chain's CDR3 is CASSPSFGNQPQHF. CDR3 nucleotides: TGTGCCAGCAGTCCCAGCTTCGGCAATCAGCCCCAGCATTTT.

CDR3 in amino acids: CASSLLVFEGLSSYNEQFF. DNA of the CDR3: TGTGCCAGCAGCTTACTTGTCTTTGAAGGTTTGAGCTCCTACAATGAGCAGTTCTTC. The genes are TRBV7-9 and TRBJ2-1, with unresolved D. The CDR3 is 19 residues long. V was pared by 2 bases and J by 0 bases, with 20 bases between. Per germline, CDR1 SEHNR and CDR2 FQNEAQ (reference sequence).

Ten or more counts support this clonotype. The chain links TRBV7-6 to TRBJ2-2; 9 bases agree with TRBD2. The trim removed 6 bases at V and 4 bases at J, leaving 18 bases unmatched. The CDR3 has 19 amino acids. Germline CDR1 and CDR2: SGHVS and FNYEAQ. The CDR3 nucleotides read TGTGCCAGCAGACAACTAGCGGGCCCCTCTCTCCCGGGCACCGGGGAGCTGTTTTTT. Translation gives CASRQLAGPSLPGTGELFF.

The chain uses TRBV27 and TRBJ2-7; 8 bases fit TRBD2. Trimming cost V 11 bases and J 1 base; bases outside gene matches: 10. The CDR3 contains 14 residues. Germline-derived CDR1 and CDR2 are MNHEY and SMNVEV (reference sequence). As DNA, the CDR3 is TGTGCCTCCCGCGGCCTAGCGGGTTCCTACGAGCAGTACTTC. It translates to CASRGLAGSYEQYF.

This clonotype was seen many times. V and J are TRBV20-1 and TRBJ1-5; a possible D gene is TRBD1 (5 bases). V lost 2 bases and J 1 base, leaving 18 bases between the germline ends. Germline V gene sequence: CDR1 DFQATT, CDR2 SNEGSKA (reference sequence). The CDR3 spans 17 residues. The CDR3 DNA is TGCAGTGCTAGACCAAGCCTCTGGGGGAGAAGCAATCAGCCCCAGCATTTT. Amino acids: CSARPSLWGRSNQPQHF.